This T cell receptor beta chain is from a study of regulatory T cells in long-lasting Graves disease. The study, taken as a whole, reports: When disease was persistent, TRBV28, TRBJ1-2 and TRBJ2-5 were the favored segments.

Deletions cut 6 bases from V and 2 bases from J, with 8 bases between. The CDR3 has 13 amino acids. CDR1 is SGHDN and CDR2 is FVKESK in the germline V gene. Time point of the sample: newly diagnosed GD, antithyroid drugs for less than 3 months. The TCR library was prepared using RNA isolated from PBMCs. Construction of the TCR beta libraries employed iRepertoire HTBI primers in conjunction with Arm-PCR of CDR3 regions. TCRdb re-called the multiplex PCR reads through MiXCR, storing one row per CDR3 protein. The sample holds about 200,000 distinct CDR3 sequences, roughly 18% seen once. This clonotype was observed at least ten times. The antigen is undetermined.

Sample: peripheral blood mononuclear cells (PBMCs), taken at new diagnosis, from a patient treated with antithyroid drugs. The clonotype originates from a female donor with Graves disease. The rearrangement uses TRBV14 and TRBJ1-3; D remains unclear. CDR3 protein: CASSWGAGNTIYF. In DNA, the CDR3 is TGTGCCAGCAGTTGGGGAGCTGGAAACACCATATATTTT.